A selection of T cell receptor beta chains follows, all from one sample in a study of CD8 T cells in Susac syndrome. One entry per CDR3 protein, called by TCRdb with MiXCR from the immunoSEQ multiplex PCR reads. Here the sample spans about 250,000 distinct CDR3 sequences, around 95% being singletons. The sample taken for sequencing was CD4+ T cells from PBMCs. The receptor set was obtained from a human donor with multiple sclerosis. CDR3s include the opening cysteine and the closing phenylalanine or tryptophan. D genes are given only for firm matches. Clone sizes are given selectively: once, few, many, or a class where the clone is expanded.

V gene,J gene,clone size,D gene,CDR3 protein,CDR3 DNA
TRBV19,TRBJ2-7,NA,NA,CASSISLFSYEQYF,TGTGCCAGTAGTATAAGTTTATTCTCCTACGAGCAGTACTTC
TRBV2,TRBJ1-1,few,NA,CASSQNTEAFF,TGTGCCAGCAGTCAAAACACTGAAGCTTTCTTT
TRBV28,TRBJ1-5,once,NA,CASSRRGRRDSNQPQHF,TGTGCCAGCAGTCGCCGGGGCCGACGGGATAGCAATCAGCCCCAGCATTTT
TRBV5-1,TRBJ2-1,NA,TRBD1,CASSTDRMGNEQFF,TGCGCCAGCAGCACGGACAGGATGGGCAATGAGCAGTTCTTC
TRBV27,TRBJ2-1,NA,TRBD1,CASKRGTGVKNEQFF,TGTGCCAGCAAACGGGGGACAGGGGTCAAAAATGAGCAGTTCTTC
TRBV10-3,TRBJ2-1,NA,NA,CAIGEGVYNEQFF,TGTGCCATCGGGGAAGGAGTTTACAATGAGCAGTTCTTC
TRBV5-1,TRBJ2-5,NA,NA,CASSYPGEETQYF,TGCGCCAGCAGTTACCCAGGGGAAGAGACCCAGTACTTC
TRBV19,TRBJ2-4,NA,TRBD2,CASSRGRDIQYF,TGTGCCAGTAGCCGCGGGAGGGACATTCAGTACTTC
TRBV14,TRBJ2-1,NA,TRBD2,CASSIAGGLSNEQFF,TGTGCCAGCAGTATAGCGGGAGGGTTGTCCAATGAGCAGTTCTTC
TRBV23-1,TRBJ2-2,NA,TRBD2,CASSQILGGRNTGELFF,TGCGCCAGCAGTCAAATCCTGGGAGGGCGGAACACCGGGGAGCTGTTTTTT
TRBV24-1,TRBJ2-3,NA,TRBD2,CATSDPGTSGILGTQYF,TGTGCCACCAGCGACCCCGGGACTAGCGGGATACTTGGTACGCAGTATTTT
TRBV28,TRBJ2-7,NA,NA,CASSPHLGTGYEQYF,TGTGCCAGCAGTCCCCACCTTGGGACTGGGTACGAGCAGTACTTC
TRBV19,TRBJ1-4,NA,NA,CASNGGTGRGEKLFF,TGTGCCAGTAACGGCGGAACAGGGCGAGGCGAAAAACTGTTTTTT
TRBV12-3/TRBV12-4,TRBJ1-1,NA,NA,CASSTGRAEAFF,TGTGCCAGCAGCACCGGGCGGGCAGAAGCTTTCTTT
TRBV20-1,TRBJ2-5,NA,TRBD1,CSARRIAGTGTQTQYF,TGCAGTGCTAGGCGAATTGCCGGGACAGGGACGCAGACCCAGTACTTC
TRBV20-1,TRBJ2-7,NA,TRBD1,CSARRDRGREQYF,TGCAGTGCTAGGAGGGACAGGGGCAGGGAGCAGTACTTC
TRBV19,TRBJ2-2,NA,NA,CASSMGRNTGELFF,TGTGCCAGTAGTATGGGAAGGAACACCGGGGAGCTGTTTTTT
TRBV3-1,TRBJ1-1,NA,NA,CASSQVGGEAFF,TGTGCCAGCAGCCAGGTTGGCGGTGAAGCTTTCTTT
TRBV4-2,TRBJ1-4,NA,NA,CASSQGQLFF,TGTGCCAGCAGCCAAGGACAACTGTTTTTT
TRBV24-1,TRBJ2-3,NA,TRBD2,CATELSGSTDTQYF,TGTGCCACGGAACTTAGCGGGAGCACAGATACGCAGTATTTT
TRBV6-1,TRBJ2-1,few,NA,CASSEAWDEQFF,TGTGCCAGCAGTGAAGCCTGGGATGAGCAGTTCTTC
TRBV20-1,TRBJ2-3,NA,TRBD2,CSARESGSEDTQYF,TGCAGTGCTAGAGAAAGCGGGAGCGAGGATACGCAGTATTTT
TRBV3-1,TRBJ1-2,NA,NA,CASSSGETGYTF,TGTGCCAGCAGCTCAGGGGAAACGGGCTACACCTTC
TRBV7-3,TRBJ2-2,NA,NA,CASSTPGGENTGELFF,TGTGCCAGCTCCACGCCGGGCGGGGAGAACACCGGGGAGCTGTTTTTT
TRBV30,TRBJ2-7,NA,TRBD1,CAWSRDRVSYEQYF,TGTGCCTGGAGCCGAGACAGGGTCTCCTACGAGCAGTACTTC
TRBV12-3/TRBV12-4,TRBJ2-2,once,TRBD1,CASRRTGGIGELFF,TGTGCCAGCAGGCGGACAGGTGGAATCGGGGAGCTGTTTTTT
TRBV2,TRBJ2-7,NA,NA,CASRETGPSYEQYF,TGTGCCAGCAGGGAGACCGGTCCAAGCTACGAGCAGTACTTC
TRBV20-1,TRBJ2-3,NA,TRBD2,CSAGLASGGSTDTQYF,TGCAGTGCTGGTTTAGCTAGCGGGGGAAGCACAGATACGCAGTATTTT
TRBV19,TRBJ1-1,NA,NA,CASSIVTGGTEAFF,TGTGCCAGTAGTATCGTCACAGGTGGAACTGAAGCTTTCTTT
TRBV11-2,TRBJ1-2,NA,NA,CASSLARVDGYTF,TGTGCCAGCAGCTTAGCGAGGGTCGATGGCTACACCTTC
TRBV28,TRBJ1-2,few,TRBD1,CASRTGGYGYTF,TGTGCCAGCAGGACAGGGGGGTATGGCTACACCTTC
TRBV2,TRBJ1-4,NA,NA,CASTEVPTNEKLFF,TGTGCCAGTACAGAGGTACCAACTAATGAAAAACTGTTTTTT
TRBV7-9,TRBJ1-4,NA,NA,CASSRPGEAEKLFF,TGTGCCAGCAGCCGCCCAGGGGAAGCGGAAAAACTGTTTTTT
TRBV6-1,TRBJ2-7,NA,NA,CASRTTGSYEQYF,TGTGCCAGCCGAACCACTGGGTCCTACGAGCAGTACTTC
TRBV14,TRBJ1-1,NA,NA,CASSQAVVGANTEAFF,TGTGCCAGCAGCCAAGCGGTGGTAGGGGCGAACACTGAAGCTTTCTTT
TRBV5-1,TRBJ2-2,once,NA,CASSKPGGGTPGSCFF,NA
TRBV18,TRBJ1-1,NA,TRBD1,CASSPDRGEAFF,TGTGCCAGCTCACCCGACAGGGGTGAAGCTTTCTTT
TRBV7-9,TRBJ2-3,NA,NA,CASTPVEDTQYF,TGTGCCAGCACCCCGGTCGAAGATACGCAGTATTTT
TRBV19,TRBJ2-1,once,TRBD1,CASSPKTGTNEQFF,TGTGCCAGTAGTCCCAAGACAGGGACCAATGAGCAGTTCTTC
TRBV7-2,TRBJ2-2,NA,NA,CASSLEGGRNTGELFF,TGTGCCAGCAGCTTAGAGGGGGGGAGGAACACCGGGGAGCTGTTTTTT
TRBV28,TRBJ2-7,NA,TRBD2,CASSSRGGPYEQYF,TGTGCCAGCTCTTCCCGGGGGGGCCCCTACGAGCAGTACTTC
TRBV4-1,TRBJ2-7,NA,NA,CASSQDRVRRLGEQYF,TGCGCCAGCAGCCAAGATCGGGTCCGACGGCTCGGCGAGCAGTACTTC
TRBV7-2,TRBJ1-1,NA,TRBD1,CASSSTGLEAFF,TGTGCCAGCAGCTCGACAGGGCTCGAAGCTTTCTTT
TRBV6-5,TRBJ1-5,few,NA,CASSSGGSNQPQHF,TGTGCCAGTAGCTCCGGTGGAAGCAATCAGCCCCAGCATTTT
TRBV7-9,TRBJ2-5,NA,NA,CASSVQRGGETQYF,TGTGCCAGCAGCGTCCAGCGAGGGGGGGAGACCCAGTACTTC
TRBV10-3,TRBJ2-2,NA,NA,CAISPWQGTNTGELFF,TGTGCCATCAGCCCCTGGCAGGGAACGAACACCGGGGAGCTGTTTTTT
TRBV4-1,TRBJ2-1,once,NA,CASSQEGDSYNEQFF,TGCGCCAGCAGCCAAGAAGGCGACTCCTACAATGAGCAGTTCTTC
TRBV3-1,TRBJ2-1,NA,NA,CASSQATRDNEQFF,TGTGCCAGCAGCCAAGCTACCAGAGACAATGAGCAGTTCTTC
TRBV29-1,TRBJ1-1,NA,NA,CSVEVQWGVEAFF,TGCAGCGTTGAAGTGCAGTGGGGGGTTGAAGCTTTCTTT
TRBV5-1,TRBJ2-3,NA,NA,CASSLEARGKTDTQYF,TGCGCCAGCAGCTTGGAAGCCAGGGGCAAGACAGATACGCAGTATTTT
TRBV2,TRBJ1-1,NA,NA,CASGETGYTEAFF,TGTGCCAGCGGAGAGACGGGCTACACTGAAGCTTTCTTT
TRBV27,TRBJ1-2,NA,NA,CASSALGEIYGYTF,TGTGCCAGCAGTGCCCTCGGAGAAATCTATGGCTACACCTTC
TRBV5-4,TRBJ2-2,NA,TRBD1,CASSLGQTITGELFF,TGTGCCAGCAGCCTGGGACAGACAATCACCGGGGAGCTGTTTTTT
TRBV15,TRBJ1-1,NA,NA,CATSRVIGGAFF,TGTGCCACCAGCAGGGTCATTGGTGGGGCTTTCTTT
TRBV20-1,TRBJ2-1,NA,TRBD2,CSGREILEQFF,TGCAGTGGGCGGGAGATCCTTGAGCAGTTCTTC
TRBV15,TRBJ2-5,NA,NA,CATSRDQLGTQYF,TGTGCCACCAGCAGAGACCAGTTGGGGACCCAGTACTTC
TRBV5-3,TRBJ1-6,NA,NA,CARSLSDSPLHF,TGTGCCAGAAGCTTGTCCGATTCACCCCTCCACTTT
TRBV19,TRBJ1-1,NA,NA,CASGYSQGYTEAFF,TGTGCCAGCGGGTACAGCCAAGGGTACACTGAAGCTTTCTTT